One and the same sample provided the 25 T cell receptor beta chains below, sequenced in a study of T cells in Graves' hyperthyroidism and ophthalmopathy. Researchers amplified the TCR beta CDR3 regions from RNA transcripts. When the TCR CDR3 underwent first-round RT-PCR, the HTBI primer set was used. TCRdb independently ran MiXCR on the multiplex PCR reads; one entry per CDR3 protein. Of a few hundred thousand distinct CDR3 sequences in the sample, about 14% were seen once. The specimen sequenced was blood. The receptors shown here come from a woman in her 30s with Graves' ophthalmopathy.

This rearrangement joins TRBV7-2 to TRBJ1-1, with unresolved D. Trimming pared 4 bases from V and 4 bases from J, leaving 10 bases between. The CDR3 covers 13 residues. Germline CDR1 reads SGHTA; CDR2 reads FQGNSA. Here the CDR3 DNA reads TGTGCCAGCAGCTCCGACATTGGCACTGAAGCTTTCTTT. Translated: CASSSDIGTEAFF.

V and J are TRBV5-4 and TRBJ2-5, with 7 bases fitting TRBD2. CDR3 length: 17 amino acids. J gave up 2 bases and V 3 bases, and 13 bases lay outside the gene matches. The germline gives CDR1 SGHNT, CDR2 YYREEE (reference sequence). The CDR3 loop is CASSSATSPGGQETQYF. The CDR3 DNA reads as TGTGCCAGCAGCTCAGCCACCTCCCCGGGGGGACAAGAGACCCAGTACTTC.

The table lists this clonotype with many counts. The rearrangement joins TRBV2 to TRBJ2-1; TRBD2 aligns across 7 bases. Looked up from germline, CDR1 is SNHLY and CDR2 is FYNNEI. The CDR3 is made up of 14 amino acids. V was clipped by 4 bases and J by 4 bases; unmatched bases: 4. CDR3 nucleotide sequence: TGTGCCAGCAGTGGAGTGCGGGGGTACAATGAGCAGTTCTTC. It codes for CASSGVRGYNEQFF.

This chain connects TRBV9 to TRBJ2-3; 7 bases align to TRBD2. J lost 1 base, V lost 2 bases, and 7 bases had no gene match. The CDR3 consists of 16 residues. Germline V lookup: CDR1 SGDLS, CDR2 YYNGEE. The CDR3 region is CASSVGASGGTDTQYF. The CDR3 coding sequence is TGTGCCAGCAGCGTCGGGGCTAGCGGCGGCACAGATACGCAGTATTTT.

This clonotype has ten or more counts. The V gene is TRBV30, the J gene TRBJ2-7; D might be TRBD2 (7 bases). Germline V CDR1 and CDR2: GTSNPN, SVGIG (reference sequence). Trimming left V 5 bases short and J 3 bases short, with 11 bases between. This CDR3 has 12 residues. DNA for the CDR3: TGTGCCTGGGGGGGCGGGGGCTACGAGCAGTACTTC. It codes for CAWGGGGYEQYF.

This clonotype was detected ten times or more. The V gene is TRBV11-3, the J gene TRBJ1-1; the D is unclear. This CDR3 has 12 residues. The germline V gene has CDR1 SGHNT and CDR2 YENEEA. For the CDR3, the DNA is TGTGGGCCGCGGCTGGGGTGCCCTGAAGCTTTCTTT. As protein: CGPRLGCPEAFF.

This clonotype has just one count. The chain uses TRBV24-1 and TRBJ2-1; D is unresolved. Germline CDR1 and CDR2: KGHDR and SFDVKD. Trimming removed 4 bases at V and 5 bases at J, with 14 bases between. The CDR3 length is 15 residues. CDR3 sequence (DNA): TGTGCCACCAGTGACAAAGACATCACCGACAATGAGCAGTTCTTC. Amino acid sequence: CATSDKDITDNEQFF.

The CDR3, as DNA: TGTGCCAGCAGCTTGGCCGAGCCGGGGCACTGTGGCTACACCTTC. This translates into CASSLAEPGHCGYTF. The chain recombines TRBV11-2 with TRBJ1-2; tentatively, D is TRBD1 (5 bases). From germline, CDR1 is SGHAT and CDR2 FQNNGV. Trimming took 3 bases from V and 7 from J, leaving 18 bases between them. The CDR3 contains 15 residues. Full variable domain (missing parts from reference TRBV11-2 and TRBJ1-2): EAGVAQSPRYKIIEKRQSVAFWCNPISGHATLYWYQQILGQGPKLLIQFQNNGVVDDSQLPKDRFSAERLKGVDSTLKIQPAKLEDSAVYLCASSLAEPGHCGYTFGSGTRLTVV.

V gene TRBV20-1 combines with J gene TRBJ1-3, with D hard to call. Germline CDR1 and CDR2: DFQATT and SNEGSKA (reference sequence). CDR3 length: 14 amino acids. V shed 4 bases and J shed 0 bases, with 10 bases lying between them. CDR3 nucleotides: TGCAGTGCTACCCCTAGTAGCTCTGGAAACACCATATATTTT. Translating gives CSATPSSSGNTIYF.

This clonotype has just a few counts. A much larger clone differs by one base, so this may be a read error. V gene TRBV2 combines with J gene TRBJ2-3; unclear D gene. CDR3 length equals 13 residues. In germline, CDR1 is SNHLY, CDR2 FYNNEI. The CDR3 DNA follows: TGTGCCCGCAGTGAAACAGCTACAGATACGCAGTATTTT. Its translation is CARSETATDTQYF.

This clonotype has at least ten counts. CDR3 sequence (DNA): TGTGCCAGCAGTCACAGTTTCGCCGAGCAGTACTTC. Amino acid sequence: CASSHSFAEQYF. The chain joins TRBV2 to TRBJ2-7; D uncertain. CDR1 and CDR2 (germline): SNHLY, FYNNEI. The length of the CDR3 is 12 residues. Deletions cut 5 bases from V and 6 bases from J, with 11 bases between.

V and J are TRBV4-1 and TRBJ2-5; D is perhaps TRBD1 (6 bases). This CDR3 spans 15 amino acids. Trimming took 7 bases from V and 2 from J, leaving 17 bases between them. Germline V gives CDR1 MGHRA, CDR2 YSYEKL. CDR3 loop: CASTLHTGLQETQYF. Written as DNA, the CDR3 is TGCGCCAGCACCCTACACACAGGGTTGCAAGAGACCCAGTACTTC.

V is TRBV6-1 and J is TRBJ2-1; D might be TRBD2 (5 bases). CDR3 length equals 15 residues. V was cut by 6 bases and J by 5 bases, with 17 bases left in between. Germline assignment: CDR1 MNHNS and CDR2 SASEGT. CDR3 in DNA: TGTGCCAGCAGGATCGGGATGGGTGAGCACAATGAGCAGTTCTTC. This sequence encodes CASRIGMGEHNEQFF.

This clonotype was found many times. The CDR3 DNA is TGTGCCAGCAGCCGTCTAATTACAACTAGCGGGGGAGAGACCCAGTACTTC. This sequence encodes CASSRLITTSGGETQYF. The rearrangement links TRBV7-2 to TRBJ2-5, with 11 positions matching TRBD2. Germline CDR1 is SGHTA and CDR2 is FQGNSA. The CDR3 covers 17 residues. V dropped 5 bases and J dropped 4; count of bases not matched to a gene: 12.

The gene calls are TRBV7-2 and TRBJ2-7; 9 nucleotides align to TRBD1. V was clipped by 4 bases and J by 1 base; unmatched bases: 5. The CDR3 length is 15 residues. The germline V gene has CDR1 SGHTA and CDR2 FQGNSA. The CDR3 bases are TGTGCCAGCAGCTCGACGACAGGGGGATCCTACGAGCAGTACTTC. This codes for CASSSTTGGSYEQYF.

The genes are TRBV9 and TRBJ1-5; D not certain. The CDR3 runs to 13 residues. CDR1 is SGDLS, CDR2 YYNGEE, per germline. The ends were cut back, 0 bases at V and 4 bases at J, with 5 bases in the middle. The CDR3 bases are TGTGCCAGCAGCGTAGCTTTGAATCAGCCCCAGCATTTT. This sequence encodes CASSVALNQPQHF.

This chain links TRBV5-6 with TRBJ2-6; 8 nucleotides match TRBD1. From germline, CDR1 is SGHDT and CDR2 YYEEEE. This CDR3 is 18 amino acids long. V gave up 5 bases and J gave up 2 bases; unmatched junction bases: 12. CDR3 coding DNA: TGTGCCAGCAGTAATGTCACAGGGGGAAGGGCTGGGGCCAACGTCCTGACTTTC. Amino acids: CASSNVTGGRAGANVLTF.

This clonotype was recorded a few times. A much bigger clone sits one base away, suggesting this may be a read error. The rearrangement links TRBV3-1 to TRBJ1-1, with no clear D. CDR3 length equals 13 residues. Between the trimmed V and J ends, which lost 7 bases and 6 bases, there was a span of 15 bases. CDR1 and CDR2 (germline): LGHDT, YNNKEL (reference sequence). The CDR3 spells CASTHRRAAEAFF. For the CDR3, the DNA is TGTGCCAGCACTCACCGGAGAGCAGCTGAAGCTTTCTTT.

This clonotype turned up a few times. The chain links TRBV15 to TRBJ1-3, with a possible D match to TRBD1 (6 bases). Germline V gene lookup returns CDR1 LNHNV and CDR2 YYDKDF (reference sequence). The CDR3 is 15 residues long. Trimming stripped 0 bases from V and 5 bases from J, with 11 bases between. The CDR3 nucleotides are TGTGCCACCAGCAGAGATCGCGACAGGCGAAACACCATATATTTT. It translates to CATSRDRDRRNTIYF.

This clonotype appeared many times. The J gene is TRBJ1-2, the V gene TRBV7-2; 11 bases agree with TRBD1. The J segment lost 5 bases and the V segment lost 5 bases, leaving 10 bases of the junction unmatched. This CDR3 comprises 16 residues. CDR1 is SGHTA, CDR2 FQGNSA, per germline. The CDR3 DNA is TGTGCCAGCAGCCGGGGGGGTGGACAGGGGGCGTATGGCTACACCTTC. Encoded protein: CASSRGGGQGAYGYTF.

The V and J genes are TRBV7-2 and TRBJ1-1; 7 bases align to TRBD1. Germline CDR1 and CDR2: SGHTA and FQGNSA. With 7 bases clipped from V and 1 base from J, the junction kept 6 bases outside the gene matches. This CDR3 comprises 14 residues. In DNA, the CDR3 is TGTGCCAGCACCCGACAGGGTAAGAACACTGAAGCTTTCTTT. It specifies CASTRQGKNTEAFF.

V and J are TRBV7-2 and TRBJ2-5; D is tentatively TRBD1 or TRBD2 (5 bases each). The germline gives CDR1 SGHTA, CDR2 FQGNSA. CDR3 size: 17 residues. V shed 3 bases and J shed 2 bases, with 19 bases lying between them. CDR3 region: CASSLGVRIPTQETQYF. The CDR3 bases are TGTGCCAGCAGCTTGGGGGTTAGAATACCCACTCAAGAGACCCAGTACTTC.

The chain links TRBV7-9 to TRBJ1-2, with D possibly being TRBD1 (6 bases). There are 17 residues in the CDR3. Germline V gene data show CDR1 as SEHNR and CDR2 as FQNEAQ (reference sequence). Trimming removed 4 bases at V and 0 bases at J, with 18 bases between. CDR3 amino acids: CASSSSEPGQANYGYTF. The CDR3 bases are TGTGCCAGCAGCTCATCTGAGCCGGGACAAGCTAACTATGGCTACACCTTC.

This clonotype appeared a few times. The rearrangement links TRBV9 to TRBJ2-7; TRBD1 might be the D (5 bases). V was trimmed by 0 bases and J by 0 bases, leaving 10 bases between them. CDR3 length equals 15 residues. Germline lookup yields CDR1 SGDLS and CDR2 YYNGEE. The CDR3 DNA reads TGTGCCAGCAGCGTAGATGACAGCTACTCCTACGAGCAGTACTTC. This sequence encodes CASSVDDSYSYEQYF.

This clonotype has a count of ten or more. The V and J genes are TRBV6-4 and TRBJ2-1, with 8 bases lining up with TRBD2. The CDR3 runs 14 residues. Germline trimming cut 2 bases from V and 7 bases from J; bases unmatched to any gene: 4. Per germline, CDR1 MRHNA and CDR2 SNTAGT. CDR3 amino acids: CASSDAPGGNEQFF. The CDR3 DNA sequence: TGTGCCAGCAGTGACGCCCCGGGGGGGAATGAGCAGTTCTTC.